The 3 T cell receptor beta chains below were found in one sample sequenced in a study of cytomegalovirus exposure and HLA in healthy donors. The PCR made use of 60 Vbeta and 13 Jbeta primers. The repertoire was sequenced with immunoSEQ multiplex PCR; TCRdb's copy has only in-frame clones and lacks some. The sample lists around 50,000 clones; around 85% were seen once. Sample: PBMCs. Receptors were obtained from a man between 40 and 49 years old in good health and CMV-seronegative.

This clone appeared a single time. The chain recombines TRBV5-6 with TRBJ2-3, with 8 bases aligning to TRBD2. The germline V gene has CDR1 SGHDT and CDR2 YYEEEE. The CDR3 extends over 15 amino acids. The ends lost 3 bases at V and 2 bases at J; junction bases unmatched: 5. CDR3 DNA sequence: TGTGCCAGCAGCTGGATAGCGGGGATCACAGATACGCAGTATTTT. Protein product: CASSWIAGITDTQYF.

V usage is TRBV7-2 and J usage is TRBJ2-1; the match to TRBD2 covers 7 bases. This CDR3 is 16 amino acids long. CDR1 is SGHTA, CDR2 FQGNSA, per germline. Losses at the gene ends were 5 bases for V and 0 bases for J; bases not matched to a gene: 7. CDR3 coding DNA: TGTGCCAGCAGCGGTTTCGGGGGGAGCTCCTACAATGAGCAGTTCTTC. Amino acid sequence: CASSGFGGSSYNEQFF.

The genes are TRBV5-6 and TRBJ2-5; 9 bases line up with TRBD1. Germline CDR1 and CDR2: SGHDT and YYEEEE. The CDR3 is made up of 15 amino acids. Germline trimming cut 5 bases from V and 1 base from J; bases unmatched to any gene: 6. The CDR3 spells CASRVTGGFQETQYF. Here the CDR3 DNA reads TGTGCCAGCAGGGTTACAGGGGGCTTCCAAGAGACCCAGTACTTC.